One sample yielded the 6 T cell receptor beta chains listed below, sequenced in a study of cytomegalovirus exposure and HLA in healthy donors. The PCR had 60 Vbeta and 13 Jbeta primers. TCRdb's table, derived via immunoSEQ multiplex PCR, lists solely in-frame clones and lacks some. The sample shows under 140,000 clones, approximately 86% of them seen only once. The sequenced material came from PBMCs. The receptors were sampled from a man aged 40-55 years in good health and CMV-seronegative.

The J gene is TRBJ2-3, the V gene TRBV7-2, with D maybe TRBD2 (6 bases). The CDR3 length is 14 residues. The V end was cut by 3 bases, the J end by 5 bases, with 12 bases between. The germline CDR1 and CDR2 sequences are SGHTA and FQGNSA. Here the CDR3 reads CASSLFFGGDTQYF. As DNA, the CDR3 is TGTGCCAGCAGCTTGTTTTTCGGGGGAGATACGCAGTATTTT.

This clone was detected once. The CDR3 DNA is TGCGCCAGCAGCCAGGCTCCTGGGGGGTTGAACACTGAAGCTTTCTTT. As protein: CASSQAPGGLNTEAFF. The V call is TRBV5-1, the J call TRBJ1-1; TRBD1 is a possible D gene (5 bases). The germline V and J ends were trimmed by 4 bases and 0 bases, with 16 bases remaining between them. This CDR3 spans 16 amino acids. Per the germline V gene, CDR1 is SGHRS and CDR2 is YFSETQ.

The rearrangement links TRBV2 to TRBJ1-5; a possible D gene is TRBD1 (6 bases). Germline CDR1 SNHLY, CDR2 FYNNEI. Trimming took off 6 bases at V and 2 bases at J, with 11 bases between the two ends. CDR3 length equals 14 residues. CDR3 DNA: TGTGCCAGCAGGACGGACAGTCGCAATCAGCCCCAGCATTTT. This translates into CASRTDSRNQPQHF.

The chain is built from TRBV7-2 and TRBJ2-3; 8 bases line up with TRBD2. With 1 base clipped from V and 5 bases from J, the junction kept 2 bases outside the gene matches. This CDR3 region has 14 residues. Germline-derived CDR1 and CDR2 are SGHTA and FQGNSA. Here the CDR3 reads CASSLGGGKDTQYF. The CDR3 region has the DNA TGTGCCAGCAGCTTAGGCGGGGGGAAAGATACGCAGTATTTT. Supplemented by reference TRBV7-2 and TRBJ2-3, the full variable domain reads GAGVSQSPSNKVTEKGKDVELRCDPISGHTALYWYRQSLGQGLEFLIYFQGNSAPDKSGLPSDRFSAERTGGSVSTLTIQRTQQEDSAVYLCASSLGGGKDTQYFGPGTRLTVL.

The V and J genes are TRBV28 and TRBJ1-2; D remains unclear. Deletions cut 8 bases from V and 8 bases from J, with 27 bases between. CDR1 and CDR2 from the germline V gene are MDHEN and SYDVKM. The CDR3 is 16 amino acids. CDR3: CASFPTRPADLGGYTF. The CDR3 nucleotides read TGTGCCAGCTTCCCAACCCGACCCGCGGACTTGGGCGGCTACACCTTC.

In nucleotides, the CDR3 is TGTGCCAGCAGCCTGACAGGGGATGTCAGCGAGCAGTACTTC. Translated: CASSLTGDVSEQYF. The V call is TRBV28, the J call TRBJ2-7, with 8 bases lining up with TRBD1. The CDR3 length is 14 residues. With 6 bases clipped from V and 6 bases from J, the junction kept 10 bases outside the gene matches. The V gene's germline CDR1 is MDHEN and CDR2 SYDVKM.